In its sample, the clone carrying this T cell receptor (beta chain) was seen a few times. TCRdb ran MiXCR on the 5' RACE reads and lists one entry per CDR3 protein. The profile shows approximately 110,000 distinct CDR3 sequences, 7.4% of them singletons. This sample stems from a study of T cells after yellow fever vaccination. This CDR3 is built from 15 residues. Germline V gene data show CDR1 as SGHTA and CDR2 as FQGNSA. V trimming: 5 bases; J trimming: 2 bases; junction bases outside the gene matches: 8. This rearrangement joins TRBV7-2 to TRBJ2-5; 7 positions match TRBD1. Sequenced material: CD4+ T cells sorted from PBMCs, taken 10 days after the first yellow fever vaccination. The sequence was obtained from a man aged 18 to 29 who received the YFV17D yellow fever vaccine. The CDR3 region has the DNA TGTGCCAGCAGCCTGTACAGGGGTTCACAAGAGACCCAGTACTTC. Translation: CASSLYRGSQETQYF.